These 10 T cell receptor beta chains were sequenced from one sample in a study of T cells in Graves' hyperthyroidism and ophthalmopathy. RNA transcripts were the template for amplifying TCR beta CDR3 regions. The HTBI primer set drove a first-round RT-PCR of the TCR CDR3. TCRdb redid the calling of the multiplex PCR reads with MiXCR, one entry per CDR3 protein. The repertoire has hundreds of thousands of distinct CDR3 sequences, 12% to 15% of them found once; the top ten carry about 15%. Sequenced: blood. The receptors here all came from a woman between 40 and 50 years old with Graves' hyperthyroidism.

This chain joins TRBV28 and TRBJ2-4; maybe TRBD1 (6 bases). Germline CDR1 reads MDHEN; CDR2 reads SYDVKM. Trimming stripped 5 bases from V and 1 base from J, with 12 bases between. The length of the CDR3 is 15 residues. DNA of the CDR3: TGTGCCAGCAGTCCCCAAAGGGGGGCCAAAAACATTCAGTACTTC. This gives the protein CASSPQRGAKNIQYF.

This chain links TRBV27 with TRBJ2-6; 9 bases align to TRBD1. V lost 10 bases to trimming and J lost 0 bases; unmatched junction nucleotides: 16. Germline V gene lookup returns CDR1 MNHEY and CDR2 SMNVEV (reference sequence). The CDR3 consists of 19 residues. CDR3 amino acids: CATARGPGQGNSGANVLTF. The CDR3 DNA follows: TGTGCCACCGCACGAGGGCCGGGACAGGGAAACTCTGGGGCCAACGTCCTGACTTTC.

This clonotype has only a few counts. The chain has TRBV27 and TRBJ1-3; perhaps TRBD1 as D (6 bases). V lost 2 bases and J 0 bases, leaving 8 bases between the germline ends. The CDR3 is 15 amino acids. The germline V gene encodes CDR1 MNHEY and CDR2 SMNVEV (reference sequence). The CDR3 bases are TGTGCCAGCAGTTTAGACAGGACCTCTGGAAACACCATATATTTT. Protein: CASSLDRTSGNTIYF.

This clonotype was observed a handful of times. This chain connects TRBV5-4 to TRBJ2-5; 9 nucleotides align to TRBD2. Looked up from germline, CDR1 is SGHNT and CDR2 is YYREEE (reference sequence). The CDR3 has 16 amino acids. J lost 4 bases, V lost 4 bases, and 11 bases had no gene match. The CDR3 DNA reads TGTGCCAGCAGCCACTTTAGCGGGAGCCGTGGAGAGACCCAGTACTTC. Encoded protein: CASSHFSGSRGETQYF.

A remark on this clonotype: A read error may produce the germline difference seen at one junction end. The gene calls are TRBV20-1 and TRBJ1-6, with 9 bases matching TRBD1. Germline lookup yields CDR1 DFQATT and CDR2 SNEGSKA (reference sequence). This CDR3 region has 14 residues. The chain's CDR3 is CSASRQGDNSPLHF. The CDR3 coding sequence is TGCAGCGCTAGTAGACAGGGGGATAATTCACCCCTCCACTTT.

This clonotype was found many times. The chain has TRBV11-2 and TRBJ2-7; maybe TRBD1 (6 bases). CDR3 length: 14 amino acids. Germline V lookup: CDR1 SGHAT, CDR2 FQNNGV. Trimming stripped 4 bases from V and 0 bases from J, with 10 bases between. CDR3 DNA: TGTGCCAGCAGCTCGCGGACAGCCTCCTACGAGCAGTACTTC. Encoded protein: CASSSRTASYEQYF.

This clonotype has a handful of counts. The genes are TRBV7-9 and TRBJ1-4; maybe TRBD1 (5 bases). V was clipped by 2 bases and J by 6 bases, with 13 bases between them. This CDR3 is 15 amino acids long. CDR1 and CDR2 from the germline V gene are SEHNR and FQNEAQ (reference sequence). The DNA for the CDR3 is TGTGCCAGCAGCTTACAGGGCCTGGTGGATGAAAAACTGTTTTTT. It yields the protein CASSLQGLVDEKLFF.

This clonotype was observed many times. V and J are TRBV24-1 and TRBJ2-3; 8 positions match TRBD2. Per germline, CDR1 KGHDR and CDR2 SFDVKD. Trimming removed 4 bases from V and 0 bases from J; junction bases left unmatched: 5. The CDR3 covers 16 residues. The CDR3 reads CATSDPTSGSTDTQYF. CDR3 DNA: TGTGCCACCAGTGACCCAACTAGCGGTAGCACAGATACGCAGTATTTT.

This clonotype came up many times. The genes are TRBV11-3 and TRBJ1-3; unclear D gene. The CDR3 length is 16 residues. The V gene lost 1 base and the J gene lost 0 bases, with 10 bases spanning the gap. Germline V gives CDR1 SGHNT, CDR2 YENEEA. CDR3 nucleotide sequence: TGTGCCAGCAGCTTAGGTTCGTCAATCTCTGGAAACACCATATATTTT. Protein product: CASSLGSSISGNTIYF.

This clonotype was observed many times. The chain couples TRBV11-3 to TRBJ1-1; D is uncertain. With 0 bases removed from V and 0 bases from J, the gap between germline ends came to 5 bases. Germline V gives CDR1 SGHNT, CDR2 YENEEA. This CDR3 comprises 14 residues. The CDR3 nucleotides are TGTGCCAGCAGCTTAGAATTATTGAACACTGAAGCTTTCTTT. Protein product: CASSLELLNTEAFF.